This T cell receptor (beta chain) was captured in a study of Ad26.COV2.S vaccination and SARS-CoV-2 variants. General study points: Breadth and depth estimates from TCRs may understate total T cell responses. It was found that vaccine and placebo recipients had similar non-spike TCR breadth.

A note on this clone: Its antigen is unknown.

V lost 4 bases, J lost 0 bases, and 1 base stayed unmatched. Per germline, CDR1 KGHSH and CDR2 LQKENI. The CDR3 has 14 residues. Repertoires were generated with immunoSEQ multiplex PCR, while TCRdb's copy carries only in-frame clones and drops some. The sample has about 180,000 clones, roughly 87% seen once. The receptor's source is a human donor who had recovered from COVID-19. Sample: peripheral blood, taken after recovery from COVID-19. The rearrangement joins TRBV18 to TRBJ2-3; 7 bases map to TRBD1. For the CDR3, the DNA is TGTGCCAGCTCACAGACAGGGAGCACAGATACGCAGTATTTT. Amino acids: CASSQTGSTDTQYF.